A selection of T cell receptor beta chains follows, all from one sample in a study of CD8 T cells in Susac syndrome. TCRdb itself ran the immunoSEQ multiplex PCR reads through MiXCR, one entry per CDR3 protein. The table lists around 110,000 distinct CDR3 sequences, 96% of them singletons. The sequencing input was CD4+ T cells from PBMCs. The receptors come from a human donor with Susac syndrome. Each CDR3 is given with its conserved first and last residue. A D gene is named only where the DNA matches it firmly. Expanded clones are given a class, and other clones once, few, many or no size at all.

J: TRBJ1-2
V: TRBV28
D: NA
length: 14
size: NA
DNA: TGTGCCAGCAGTTCCGGCAAGGGTGACTATGGCTACACCTTC
CDR3: CASSSGKGDYGYTF

J: TRBJ2-3
V: TRBV3-1
D: TRBD2
length: 16
size: NA
DNA: TGTGCCAGCAGCCAAGTAGCGGGAGGACGGACAGATACGCAGTATTTT
CDR3: CASSQVAGGRTDTQYF

J: TRBJ2-1
V: TRBV20-1
D: NA
length: 13
size: NA
DNA: TGCAGTGCTAGAGACGCCCCCGGGTATGAGCAGTTCTTC
CDR3: CSARDAPGYEQFF

J: TRBJ2-3
V: TRBV24-1
D: TRBD2
length: 17
size: NA
DNA: TGTGCCACCAGTGATTCCCCGGGACTAGCAAGCACAGATACGCAGTATTTT
CDR3: CATSDSPGLASTDTQYF

J: TRBJ1-2
V: TRBV28
D: NA
length: 12
size: NA
DNA: TGTGCCAGCAGCCTCCGGGGGGATGGCTACACCTTC
CDR3: CASSLRGDGYTF

J: TRBJ2-3
V: TRBV10-3
D: TRBD1
length: 14
size: NA
DNA: TGTGCCACCTCCGGGACAGGGGACACAGATACGCAGTATTTT
CDR3: CATSGTGDTDTQYF

J: TRBJ2-7
V: TRBV5-1
D: NA
length: 16
size: NA
DNA: TGCGCCAGCAGCTTGGCGGTATCGGCGGGAAACCACGAGCAGTACTTC
CDR3: CASSLAVSAGNHEQYF

J: TRBJ2-2
V: TRBV29-1
D: NA
length: 13
size: NA
DNA: TGCAGCGTTGATCGGGGGAACACCGGGGAGCTGTTTTTT
CDR3: CSVDRGNTGELFF

J: TRBJ2-2
V: TRBV4-1
D: NA
length: 15
size: NA
DNA: TGCGCCAGCAGCCTTGGCCTCCATTACACCGGGGAGCTGTTTTTT
CDR3: CASSLGLHYTGELFF

J: TRBJ1-1
V: TRBV7-9
D: NA
length: 13
size: NA
DNA: TGTGCCAGCAGCCCGAACAGGAACACTGAAGCTTTCTTT
CDR3: CASSPNRNTEAFF

J: TRBJ1-2
V: TRBV9
D: NA
length: 11
size: few
DNA: TGTGCCAGCAGCCTTAACTATGGCTACACCTTC
CDR3: CASSLNYGYTF

J: TRBJ2-1
V: TRBV9
D: TRBD2
length: 19
size: NA
DNA: TGTGCCAGCAGCGCCCGACTAGCGGGAGGGAATCGGGCTTACAATGAGCAGTTCTTC
CDR3: CASSARLAGGNRAYNEQFF

J: TRBJ2-3
V: TRBV6-5
D: NA
length: 17
size: NA
DNA: TGTGCCAGCAGTTACGGTCGGCGGGCCCCTAGCACAGATACGCAGTATTTT
CDR3: CASSYGRRAPSTDTQYF